This T cell receptor (beta chain) was captured in a study of T-cell reconstitution after alpha-beta-depleted transplantation in children. The germline V gene encodes CDR1 SGHRS and CDR2 YFSETQ. The CDR3 spans 15 residues. J was trimmed by 7 bases and V by 4 bases; bases with no gene match: 5. As it was prepared, the TCRbeta library received unique molecular identifiers. In TCRdb, the PCR reads were re-called with MiXCR into one record per CDR3 protein. The data contain a few hundred thousand distinct CDR3 sequences, around 10% of them singletons. This clonotype was detected ten times or more. V gene TRBV5-1 combines with J gene TRBJ2-1; 13 bases agree with TRBD2. Specimen: PBMCs from the stem cell graft donor, collected from the stem cell graft. This TCR was sampled from a human donor who donated a stem cell graft to a child with acute lymphoblastic leukemia. CDR3 sequence (DNA): TGCGCCAGCAGCCCCGGGACTAGCGGGGTAAATGAGCAGTTCTTC. This codes for CASSPGTSGVNEQFF.